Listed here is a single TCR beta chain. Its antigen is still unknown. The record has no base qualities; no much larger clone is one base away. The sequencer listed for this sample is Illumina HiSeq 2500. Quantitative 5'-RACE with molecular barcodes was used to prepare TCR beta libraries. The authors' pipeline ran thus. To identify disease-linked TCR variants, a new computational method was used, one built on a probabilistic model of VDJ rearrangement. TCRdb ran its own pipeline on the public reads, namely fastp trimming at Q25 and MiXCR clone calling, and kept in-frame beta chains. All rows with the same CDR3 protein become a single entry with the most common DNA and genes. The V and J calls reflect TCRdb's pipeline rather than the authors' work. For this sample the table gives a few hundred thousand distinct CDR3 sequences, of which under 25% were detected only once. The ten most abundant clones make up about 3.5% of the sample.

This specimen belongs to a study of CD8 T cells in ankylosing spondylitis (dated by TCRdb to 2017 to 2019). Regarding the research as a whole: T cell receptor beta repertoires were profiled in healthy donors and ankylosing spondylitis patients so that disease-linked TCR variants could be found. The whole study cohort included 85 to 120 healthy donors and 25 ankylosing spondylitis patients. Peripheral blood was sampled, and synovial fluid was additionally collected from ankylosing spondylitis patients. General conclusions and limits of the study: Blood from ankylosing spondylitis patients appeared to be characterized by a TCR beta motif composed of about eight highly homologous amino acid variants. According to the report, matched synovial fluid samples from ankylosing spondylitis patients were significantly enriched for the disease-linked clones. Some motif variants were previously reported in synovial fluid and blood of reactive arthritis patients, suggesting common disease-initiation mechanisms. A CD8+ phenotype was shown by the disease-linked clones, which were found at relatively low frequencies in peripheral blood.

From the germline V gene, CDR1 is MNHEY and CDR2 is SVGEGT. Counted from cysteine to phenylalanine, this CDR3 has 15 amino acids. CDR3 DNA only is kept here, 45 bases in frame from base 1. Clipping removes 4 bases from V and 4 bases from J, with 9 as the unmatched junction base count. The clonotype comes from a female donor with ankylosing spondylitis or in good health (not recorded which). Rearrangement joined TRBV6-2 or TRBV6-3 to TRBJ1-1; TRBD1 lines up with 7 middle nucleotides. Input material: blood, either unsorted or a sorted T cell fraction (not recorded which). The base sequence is TGTGCCAGCAGTTCTTGGGGTTCAGGGGGCACTGAAGCTTTCTTT. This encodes CASSSWGSGGTEAFF.